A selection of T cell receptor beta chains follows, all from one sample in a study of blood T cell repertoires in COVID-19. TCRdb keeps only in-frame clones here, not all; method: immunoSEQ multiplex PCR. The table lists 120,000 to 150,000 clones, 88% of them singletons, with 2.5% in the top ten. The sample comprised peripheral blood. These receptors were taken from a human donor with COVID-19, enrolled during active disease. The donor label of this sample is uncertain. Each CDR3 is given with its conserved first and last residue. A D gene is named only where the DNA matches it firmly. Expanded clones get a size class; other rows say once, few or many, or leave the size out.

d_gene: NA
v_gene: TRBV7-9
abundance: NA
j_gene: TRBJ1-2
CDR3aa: CASSSSGQRGYGYTF
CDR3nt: TGTGCCAGCAGCAGCTCCGGCCAGCGGGGCTATGGCTACACCTTC

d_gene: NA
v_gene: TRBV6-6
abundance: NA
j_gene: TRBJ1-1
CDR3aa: CASSSSEAFF
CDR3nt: TGTGCCAGCAGTTCTTCCGAAGCTTTCTTT

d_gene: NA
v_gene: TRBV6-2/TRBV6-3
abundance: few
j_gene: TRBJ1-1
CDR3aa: CASSYGLRGMNTEAFF
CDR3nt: TGTGCCAGCAGTTACGGGCTTCGGGGAATGAACACTGAAGCTTTCTTT

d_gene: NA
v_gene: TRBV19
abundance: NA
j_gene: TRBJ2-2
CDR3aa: CATNPGHLNTGELFF
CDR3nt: TGTGCCACAAATCCGGGACACTTGAACACCGGGGAGCTGTTTTTT

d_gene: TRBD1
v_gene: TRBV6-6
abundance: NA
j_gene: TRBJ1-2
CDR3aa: CASSGDQGALHGYTF
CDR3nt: TGTGCCAGCAGTGGGGACCAGGGGGCCCTCCATGGCTACACCTTC

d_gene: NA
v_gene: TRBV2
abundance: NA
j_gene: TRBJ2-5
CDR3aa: CASSGLAVQETQYF
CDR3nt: TGTGCCAGCAGTGGATTAGCGGTCCAAGAGACCCAGTACTTC

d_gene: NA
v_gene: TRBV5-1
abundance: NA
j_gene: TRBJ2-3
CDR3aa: CASSSLPGSVPDTQYF
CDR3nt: TGCGCCAGCAGCTCCCTGCCGGGGTCCGTCCCAGATACGCAGTATTTT

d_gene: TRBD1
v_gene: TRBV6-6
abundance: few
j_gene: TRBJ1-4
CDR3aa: CASSPSGTGVEKLFF
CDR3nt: TGTGCCAGCAGTCCGTCGGGGACAGGGGTCGAAAAACTGTTTTTT

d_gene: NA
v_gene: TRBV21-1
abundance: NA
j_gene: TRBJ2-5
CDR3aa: CASSKEEGETQYF
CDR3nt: TGTGCCAGCAGCAAAGAGGAGGGAGAGACCCAGTACTTC

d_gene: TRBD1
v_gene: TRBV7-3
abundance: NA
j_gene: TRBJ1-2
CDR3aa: CASSSAGTGNGYTF
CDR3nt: TGTGCCAGCAGCTCAGCCGGGACAGGGAATGGCTACACCTTC

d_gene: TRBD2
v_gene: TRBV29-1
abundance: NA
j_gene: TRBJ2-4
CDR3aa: CSVRDGLDLNIQYF
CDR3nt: TGCAGCGTCCGCGATGGACTAGACCTAAACATTCAGTACTTC

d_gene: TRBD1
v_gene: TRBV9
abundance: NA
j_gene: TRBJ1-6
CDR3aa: CASSPTGTGNSPLHF
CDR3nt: TGTGCCAGCAGTCCTACCGGGACAGGGAACTCACCCCTCCACTTT

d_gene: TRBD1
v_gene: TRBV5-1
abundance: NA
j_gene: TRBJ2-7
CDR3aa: CASSLWAGGNEQYF
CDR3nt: TGCGCCAGCAGTCTGTGGGCAGGGGGCAACGAGCAGTACTTC

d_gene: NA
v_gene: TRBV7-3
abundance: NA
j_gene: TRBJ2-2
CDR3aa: CASSLNGQSNTGELFF
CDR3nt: TGTGCCAGCTCCTTGAACGGACAGTCGAACACCGGGGAGCTGTTTTTT

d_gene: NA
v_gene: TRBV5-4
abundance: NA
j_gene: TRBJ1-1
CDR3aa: CASSAAGGAAAEAFF
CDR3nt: TGTGCCAGCAGCGCGGCCGGGGGAGCGGCGGCTGAAGCTTTCTTT

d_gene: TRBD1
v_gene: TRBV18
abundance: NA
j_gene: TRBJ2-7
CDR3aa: CASSRDSSYEQYF
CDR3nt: TGTGCCAGCTCACGGGACAGCTCCTACGAGCAGTACTTC

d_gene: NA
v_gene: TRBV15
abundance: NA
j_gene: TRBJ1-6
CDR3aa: CATSRGGEPSPLHF
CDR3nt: TGTGCCACCAGCAGAGGGGGGGAACCTTCACCCCTCCACTTT

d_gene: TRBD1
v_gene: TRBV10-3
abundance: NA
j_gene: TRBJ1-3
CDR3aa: CAIRKTGAGNTIYF
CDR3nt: TGTGCCATCAGAAAGACAGGGGCTGGAAACACCATATATTTT

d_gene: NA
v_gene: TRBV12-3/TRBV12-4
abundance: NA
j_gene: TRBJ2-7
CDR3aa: CASREGGNEQYF
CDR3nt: TGTGCCAGCAGGGAGGGAGGAAACGAGCAGTACTTC

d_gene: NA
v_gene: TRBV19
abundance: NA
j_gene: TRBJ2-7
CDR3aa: CASSIRGGEGYEQYF
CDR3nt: TGTGCCAGTAGTATAAGGGGGGGTGAGGGGTACGAGCAGTACTTC

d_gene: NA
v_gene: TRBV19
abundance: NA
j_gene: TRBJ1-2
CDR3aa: CASRPAGVNYGYTF
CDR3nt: TGTGCCAGTAGGCCGGCAGGGGTCAACTATGGCTACACCTTC

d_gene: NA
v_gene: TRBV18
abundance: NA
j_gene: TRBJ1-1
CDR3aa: CASSPPGGRDTEAFF
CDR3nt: TGTGCCAGCTCACCACCGGGGGGGCGGGACACTGAAGCTTTCTTT

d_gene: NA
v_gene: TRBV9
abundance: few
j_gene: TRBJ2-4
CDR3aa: CASSGDRLLAKNIQYF
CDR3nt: TGTGCCAGCAGCGGAGACAGGCTCCTAGCCAAAAACATTCAGTACTTC

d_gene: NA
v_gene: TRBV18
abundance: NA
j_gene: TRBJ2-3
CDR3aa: CASSPGTEDTQYF
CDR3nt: TGTGCCAGCTCACCCGGAACAGAGGATACGCAGTATTTT

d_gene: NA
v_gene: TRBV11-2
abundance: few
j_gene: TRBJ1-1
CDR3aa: CASSVLQGNTEAFF
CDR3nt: TGTGCCAGCAGCGTACTTCAGGGGAACACTGAAGCTTTCTTT

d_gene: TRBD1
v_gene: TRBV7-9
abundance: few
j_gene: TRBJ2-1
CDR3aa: CAWGTGANEQFF
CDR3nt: TGTGCCTGGGGGACAGGGGCCAATGAGCAGTTCTTC

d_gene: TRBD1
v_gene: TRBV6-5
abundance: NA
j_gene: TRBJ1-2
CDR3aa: CASKQGGVGYTF
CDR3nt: TGTGCCAGTAAACAGGGGGGAGTTGGCTACACCTTC

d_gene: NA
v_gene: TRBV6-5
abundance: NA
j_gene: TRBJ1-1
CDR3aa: CASSYSTRGSNTEAFF
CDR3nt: TGTGCCAGCAGTTACTCGACTCGAGGATCGAACACTGAAGCTTTCTTT

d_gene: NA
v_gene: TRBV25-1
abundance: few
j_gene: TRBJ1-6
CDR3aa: CASSESPRGARGPLHF
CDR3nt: TGTGCCAGCAGTGAATCCCCCAGGGGAGCGCGAGGACCCCTCCACTTT

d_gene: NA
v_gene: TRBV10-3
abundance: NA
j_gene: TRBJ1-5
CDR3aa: CAISESAGQPQHF
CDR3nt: TGTGCCATCAGTGAGTCTGCAGGCCAGCCCCAGCATTTT

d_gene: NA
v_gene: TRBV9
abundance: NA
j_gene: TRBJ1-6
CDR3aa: CASRDGDSPLHF
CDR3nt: TGTGCCAGCAGGGACGGGGATTCACCCCTCCACTTT

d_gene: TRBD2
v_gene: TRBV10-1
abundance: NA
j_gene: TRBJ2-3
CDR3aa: CASSETSGGTDTQYF
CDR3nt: TGCGCCAGCAGTGAGACTAGCGGGGGCACAGATACGCAGTATTTT

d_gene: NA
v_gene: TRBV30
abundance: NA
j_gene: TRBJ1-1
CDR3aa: CAWRLARAEAFF
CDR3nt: TGTGCCTGGAGATTGGCTCGGGCTGAAGCTTTCTTT

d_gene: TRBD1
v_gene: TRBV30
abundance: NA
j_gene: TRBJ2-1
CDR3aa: CAWTPGTTGGADNEQFF
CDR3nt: TGTGCCTGGACCCCGGGGACCACAGGGGGCGCGGACAATGAGCAGTTCTTC

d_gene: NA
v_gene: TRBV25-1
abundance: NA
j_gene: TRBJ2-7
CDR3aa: CASSESREQYF
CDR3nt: TGTGCCAGCAGTGAATCTCGGGAGCAGTACTTC

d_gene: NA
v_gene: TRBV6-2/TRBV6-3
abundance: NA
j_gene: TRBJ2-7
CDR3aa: CASSYESYEQYF
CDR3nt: TGTGCCAGCAGTTACGAGTCATACGAGCAGTACTTC

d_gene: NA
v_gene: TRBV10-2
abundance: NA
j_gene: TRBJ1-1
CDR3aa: CASSVTALTPMNTEAFF
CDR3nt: TGCGCCAGCAGTGTTACCGCCTTAACTCCCATGAACACTGAAGCTTTCTTT

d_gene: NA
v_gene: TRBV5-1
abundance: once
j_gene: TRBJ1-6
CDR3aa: CASSLGQQNFSSYNSPLHF
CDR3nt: TGCGCCAGCAGCTTGGGACAGCAGAACTTTAGCTCCTATAATTCACCCCTCCACTTT

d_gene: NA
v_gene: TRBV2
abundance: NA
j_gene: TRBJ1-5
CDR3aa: CASRAEVNQPQHF
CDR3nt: TGTGCCAGCAGGGCGGAAGTTAATCAGCCCCAGCATTTT

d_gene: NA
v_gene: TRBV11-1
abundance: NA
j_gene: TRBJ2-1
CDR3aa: CASPPGSSYNEQFF
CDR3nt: TGTGCCAGCCCACCGGGGAGCTCCTACAATGAGCAGTTCTTC

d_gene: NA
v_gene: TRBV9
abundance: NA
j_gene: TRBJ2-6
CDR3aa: CASSVGGQGNVLTF
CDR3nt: TGTGCCAGCAGCGTAGGAGGTCAGGGCAACGTCCTGACTTTC

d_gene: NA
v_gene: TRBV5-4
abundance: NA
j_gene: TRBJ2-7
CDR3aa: CASSFSGYEQYF
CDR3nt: TGTGCCAGCAGCTTTTCGGGATACGAGCAGTACTTC

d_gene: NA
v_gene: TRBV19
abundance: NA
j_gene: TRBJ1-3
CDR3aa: CASTQEGAGNTIYF
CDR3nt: TGTGCCAGTACCCAGGAGGGCGCCGGAAACACCATATATTTT

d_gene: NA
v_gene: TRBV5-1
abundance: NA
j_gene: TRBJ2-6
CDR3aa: CASSLAHRASGANVLTF
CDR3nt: TGCGCCAGCAGCTTGGCCCACAGGGCCTCTGGGGCCAACGTCCTGACTTTC

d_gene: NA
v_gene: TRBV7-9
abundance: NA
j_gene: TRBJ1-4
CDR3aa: CASTLRTSEKLFF
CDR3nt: TGTGCCAGCACCCTAAGGACTTCCGAAAAACTGTTTTTT

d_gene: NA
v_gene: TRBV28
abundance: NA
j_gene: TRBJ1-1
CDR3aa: CATSWGGFPSEAFF
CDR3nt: TGTGCCACCTCCTGGGGGGGGTTCCCCTCTGAAGCTTTCTTT

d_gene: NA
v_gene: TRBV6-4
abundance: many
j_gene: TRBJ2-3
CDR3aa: CASSPELAPLSTDTQYF
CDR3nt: TGTGCCAGCAGTCCAGAATTAGCCCCATTATCCACAGATACGCAGTATTTT

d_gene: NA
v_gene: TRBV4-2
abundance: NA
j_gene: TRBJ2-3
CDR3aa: CASSQDRGGRDTQYF
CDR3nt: TGTGCCAGCAGCCAAGACCGTGGGGGGAGGGATACGCAGTATTTT

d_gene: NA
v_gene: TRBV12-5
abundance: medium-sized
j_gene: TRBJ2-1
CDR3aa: CASVLGYNEQFF
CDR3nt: TGTGCTAGTGTGCTCGGCTACAATGAGCAGTTCTTC

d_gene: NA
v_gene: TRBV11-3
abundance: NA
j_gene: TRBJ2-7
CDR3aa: CASSLHGSYEQYF
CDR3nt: TGTGCCAGCAGCTTACACGGCTCCTACGAGCAGTACTTC

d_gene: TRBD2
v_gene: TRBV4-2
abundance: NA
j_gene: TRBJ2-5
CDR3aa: CASSPRGRTSGAQYQETQYF
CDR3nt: TGTGCCAGCAGCCCAAGAGGGCGGACTAGCGGGGCCCAGTACCAAGAGACCCAGTACTTC

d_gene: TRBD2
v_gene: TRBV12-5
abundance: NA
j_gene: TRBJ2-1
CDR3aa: CASGLGLAGHEQFF
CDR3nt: TGTGCTAGTGGTTTAGGACTAGCGGGCCATGAGCAGTTCTTC

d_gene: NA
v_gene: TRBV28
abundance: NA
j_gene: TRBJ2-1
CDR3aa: CASSPDLLASDEQFF
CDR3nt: TGTGCCAGCAGTCCTGACCTCCTGGCAAGCGATGAGCAGTTCTTC